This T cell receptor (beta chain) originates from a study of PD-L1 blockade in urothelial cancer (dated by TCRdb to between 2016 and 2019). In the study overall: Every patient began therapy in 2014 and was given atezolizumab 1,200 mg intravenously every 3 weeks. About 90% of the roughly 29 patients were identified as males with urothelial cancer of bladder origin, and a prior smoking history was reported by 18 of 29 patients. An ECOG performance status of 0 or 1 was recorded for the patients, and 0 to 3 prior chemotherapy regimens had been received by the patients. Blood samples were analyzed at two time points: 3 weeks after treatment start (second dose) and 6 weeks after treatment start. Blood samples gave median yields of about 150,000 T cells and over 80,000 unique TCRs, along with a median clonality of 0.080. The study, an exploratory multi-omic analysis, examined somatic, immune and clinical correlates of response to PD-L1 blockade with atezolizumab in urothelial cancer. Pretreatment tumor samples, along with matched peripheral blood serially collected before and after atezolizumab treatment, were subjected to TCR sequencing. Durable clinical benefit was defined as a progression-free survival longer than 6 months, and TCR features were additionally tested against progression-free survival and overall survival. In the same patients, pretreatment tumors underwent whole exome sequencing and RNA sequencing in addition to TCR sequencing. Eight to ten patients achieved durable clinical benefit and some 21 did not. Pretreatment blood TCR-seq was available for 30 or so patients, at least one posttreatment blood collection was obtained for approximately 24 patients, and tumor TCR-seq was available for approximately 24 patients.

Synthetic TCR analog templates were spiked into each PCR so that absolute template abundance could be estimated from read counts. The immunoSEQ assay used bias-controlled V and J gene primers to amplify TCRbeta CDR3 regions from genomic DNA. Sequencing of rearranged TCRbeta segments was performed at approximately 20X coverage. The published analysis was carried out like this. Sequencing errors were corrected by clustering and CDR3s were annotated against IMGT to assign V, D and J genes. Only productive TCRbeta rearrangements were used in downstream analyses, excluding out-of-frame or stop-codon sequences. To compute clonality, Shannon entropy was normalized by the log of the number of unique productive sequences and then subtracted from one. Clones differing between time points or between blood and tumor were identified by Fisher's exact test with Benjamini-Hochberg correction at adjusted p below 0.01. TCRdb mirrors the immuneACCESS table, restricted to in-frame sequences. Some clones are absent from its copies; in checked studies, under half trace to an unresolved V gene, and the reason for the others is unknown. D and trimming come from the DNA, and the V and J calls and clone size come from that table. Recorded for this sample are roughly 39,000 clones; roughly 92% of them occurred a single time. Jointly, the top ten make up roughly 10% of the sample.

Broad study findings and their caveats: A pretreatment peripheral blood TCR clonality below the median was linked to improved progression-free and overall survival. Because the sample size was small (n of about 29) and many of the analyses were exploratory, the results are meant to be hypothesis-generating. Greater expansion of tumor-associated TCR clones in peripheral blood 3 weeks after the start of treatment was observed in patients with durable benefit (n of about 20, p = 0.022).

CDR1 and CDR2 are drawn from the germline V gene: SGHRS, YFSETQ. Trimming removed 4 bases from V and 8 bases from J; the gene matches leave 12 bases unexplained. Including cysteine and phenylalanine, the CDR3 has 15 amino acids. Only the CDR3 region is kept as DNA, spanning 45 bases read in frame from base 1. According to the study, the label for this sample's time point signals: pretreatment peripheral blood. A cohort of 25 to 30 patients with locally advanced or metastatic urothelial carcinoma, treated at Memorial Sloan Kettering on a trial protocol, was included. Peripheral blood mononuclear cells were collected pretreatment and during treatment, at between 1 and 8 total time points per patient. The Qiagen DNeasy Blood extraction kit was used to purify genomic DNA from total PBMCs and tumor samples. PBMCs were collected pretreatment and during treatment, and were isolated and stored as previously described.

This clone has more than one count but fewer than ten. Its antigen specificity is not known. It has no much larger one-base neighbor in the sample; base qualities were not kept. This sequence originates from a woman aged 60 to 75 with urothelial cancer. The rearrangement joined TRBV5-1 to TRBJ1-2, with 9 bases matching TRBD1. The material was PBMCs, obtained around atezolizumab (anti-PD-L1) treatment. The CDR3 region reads CASSGWTGAPAGYTF. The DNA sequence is TGCGCCAGCAGCGGTTGGACAGGGGCCCCGGCGGGCTACACCTTC.